A single sample gave rise to the 19 T cell receptor beta chains below, sequenced in a study of T cell changes during pregnancy in multiple sclerosis. Measured with immunoSEQ multiplex PCR; TCRdb has only the in-frame clones, and not every one. The sample has about 40,000 clones; approximately 88% are singletons. The specimen was CD4+ T cells from peripheral blood mononuclear cells, collected before pregnancy. Receptors were obtained from a female donor with multiple sclerosis, enrolled in a pregnancy study.

This chain joins TRBV28 and TRBJ1-5; 7 bases align to TRBD1. This CDR3 comprises 16 residues. Germline lookup yields CDR1 MDHEN and CDR2 SYDVKM. V lost 5 bases to trimming and J lost 2 bases; unmatched junction nucleotides: 9. CDR3 loop: CASSPRRQGGNQPQHF. In nucleotides, the CDR3 is TGTGCCAGCAGTCCTCGGAGACAGGGCGGCAATCAGCCCCAGCATTTT. Together with reference TRBV28 and TRBJ1-5, the CDR3 gives the full variable domain: DVKVTQSSRYLVKRTGEKVFLECVQDMDHENMFWYRQDPGLGLRLIYFSYDVKMKEKGDIPEGYSVSREKKERFSLILESASTNQTSMYLCASSPRRQGGNQPQHFGDGTRLSIL.

This clone was found once. This chain links TRBV7-8 with TRBJ2-7; TRBD2 is a possible D gene (5 bases). This CDR3 is 14 amino acids long. Deletions cut 5 bases from V and 2 bases from J, with 13 bases between. Germline loops: CDR1 SGHVS, CDR2 FQNEAQ. The CDR3 DNA reads TGTGCCAGCAGCGCGGTAGCGCCCGCCTACGAGCAGTACTTC. Translating gives CASSAVAPAYEQYF.

The chain uses TRBV2 and TRBJ2-1, with 8 bases that match TRBD1. V gave up 7 bases and J gave up 5 bases; unmatched junction bases: 4. From germline, CDR1 is SNHLY and CDR2 FYNNEI. CDR3 length equals 13 residues. CDR3 protein: CASKGQAHNEQFF. As DNA, the CDR3 is TGTGCCAGCAAGGGACAGGCACACAATGAGCAGTTCTTC.

The chain carries TRBV19 and TRBJ2-7; D is perhaps TRBD2 (5 bases). Trimming pared 6 bases from V and 1 base from J, leaving 16 bases between. Germline V lookup: CDR1 LNHDA, CDR2 SQIVND (reference sequence). The CDR3 is 15 amino acids. The CDR3 DNA reads as TGTGCCAGTAGGCGTACCTTCCGGGAATCCTACGAGCAGTACTTC. Amino acids: CASRRTFRESYEQYF.

The chain combines TRBV18 with TRBJ2-5; 8 positions match TRBD1. Per germline, CDR1 KGHSH and CDR2 LQKENI. V lost 5 bases, J lost 2 bases, and 1 base stayed unmatched. The CDR3 runs 13 residues. This chain's CDR3 is CASSRQGQETQYF. As DNA, the CDR3 is TGTGCCAGCTCAAGACAGGGGCAAGAGACCCAGTACTTC. The whole variable domain, remainder taken from reference TRBV18 and TRBJ2-5, is NAGVMQNPRHLVRRRGQEARLRCSPMKGHSHVYWYRQLPEEGLKFMVYLQKENIIDESGMPKERFSAEFPKEGPSILRIQQVVRGDSAAYFCASSRQGQETQYFGPGTRLLVL.

The chain uses TRBV5-4 and TRBJ2-3, with TRBD1 identical over 11 bases. Germline V gene lookup returns CDR1 SGHNT and CDR2 YYREEE (reference sequence). CDR3 length: 16 residues. The junction had 7 bases not matched to a gene; V was cut back by 4 bases and J by 3 bases. CDR3 sequence: CASSRTGGAKTDTQYF. The DNA for the CDR3 is TGTGCCAGCAGCAGGACAGGGGGCGCGAAGACAGATACGCAGTATTTT.

J is TRBJ2-5 and V is TRBV18; D uncertain. The CDR3 runs to 14 residues. The germline V and J ends were trimmed by 0 bases and 2 bases, with 7 bases remaining between them. Germline V gene lookup returns CDR1 KGHSH and CDR2 LQKENI. The CDR3 region has the DNA TGTGCCAGCTCACCACCGGCCTCTCAAGAGACCCAGTACTTC. Residues: CASSPPASQETQYF.

The chain carries TRBV4-1 and TRBJ2-3, with 11 bases that match TRBD2. The CDR3 sequence is 15 residues long. V trimming: 0 bases; J trimming: 6 bases; junction bases outside the gene matches: 2. Germline assignment: CDR1 MGHRA and CDR2 YSYEKL. The CDR3 DNA sequence: TGCGCCAGCAGCCAAGAGCGGACTAGCGGGGATACGCAGTATTTT. Translation: CASSQERTSGDTQYF.

CDR3 protein: CASSFRGAGNTIYF. The CDR3 DNA reads as TGTGCCAGCAGTTTCCGGGGAGCCGGAAACACCATATATTTT. This chain joins TRBV28 and TRBJ1-3; no firm D call. The CDR3 extends over 14 amino acids. Germline lookup yields CDR1 MDHEN and CDR2 SYDVKM. V lost 3 bases and J 4 bases, leaving 10 bases between the germline ends.

The chain has TRBV2 and TRBJ1-2; D is possibly TRBD1 (6 bases). Trimming removed 4 bases at V and 8 bases at J, with 17 bases between. From germline, CDR1 is SNHLY and CDR2 FYNNEI. The length of the CDR3 is 14 residues. The CDR3 loop reads CASSGVRGNSGYTF. CDR3 DNA sequence: TGTGCCAGCAGTGGTGTCAGGGGAAATAGCGGCTACACCTTC.

This clone was seen a handful of times. The chain recombines TRBV30 with TRBJ1-2, with 8 nucleotides matching TRBD1. This CDR3 spans 14 amino acids. The germline V gene has CDR1 GTSNPN and CDR2 SVGIG (reference sequence). The junction had 8 bases not matched to a gene; V was cut back by 0 bases and J by 8 bases. CDR3 loop: CAWSVPRQGLGYTF. The CDR3 DNA reads as TGTGCCTGGAGTGTACCCAGACAGGGGCTGGGCTACACCTTC.

Here the CDR3 reads CASSIGFAGELFF. The CDR3 DNA reads as TGTGCCAGCAGCATCGGTTTCGCCGGGGAGCTGTTTTTT. V gene TRBV13 combines with J gene TRBJ2-2; unclear D gene. CDR1 is PRHDT and CDR2 is FYEKMQ in the germline V gene (reference sequence). V lost 5 bases and J 6 bases, leaving 10 bases between the germline ends. The CDR3 totals 13 residues.

This clone was picked up a small number of times. The chain couples TRBV7-9 to TRBJ1-3; a possible D gene is TRBD1 (5 bases). The CDR3 has 17 amino acids. The V end was cut by 5 bases, the J end by 0 bases, with 17 bases between. CDR1 SEHNR and CDR2 FQNEAQ come from the germline V gene (reference sequence). The CDR3 nucleotides are TGTGCCAGCAGCCAGCTGCCAGGGCTTAGCTCTGGAAACACCATATATTTT. Translating it yields CASSQLPGLSSGNTIYF.

The chain carries TRBV4-1 and TRBJ2-7; TRBD2 aligns across 8 bases. J gave up 2 bases and V 2 bases, and 8 bases lay outside the gene matches. Germline V lookup: CDR1 MGHRA, CDR2 YSYEKL. The CDR3 runs to 16 residues. The CDR3 nucleotides are TGCGCCAGCAGCCAATCCCAACAGCGGGGGACCTACGAGCAGTACTTC. It specifies CASSQSQQRGTYEQYF.

V and J are TRBV5-1 and TRBJ1-4, with a weak D call TRBD1 (6 bases). The CDR3 loop spans 15 amino acids. Germline CDR1 reads SGHRS; CDR2 reads YFSETQ. V was trimmed by 3 bases and J by 3 bases, leaving 12 bases between them. CDR3 sequence (DNA): TGCGCCAGCAGCTGGACAGAGGGGGCTAATGAAAAACTGTTTTTT. Its protein product is CASSWTEGANEKLFF.

In DNA, the CDR3 is TGTGCCAGCAGCTTATCGCGGTACACCGGGGAGCTGTTTTTT. Residues: CASSLSRYTGELFF. V and J are TRBV11-2 and TRBJ2-2; D not resolved. In germline, CDR1 is SGHAT, CDR2 FQNNGV. V was cut by 2 bases and J by 3 bases, with 7 bases left in between. There are 14 residues in the CDR3.

This rearrangement joins TRBV5-4 to TRBJ2-5; perhaps TRBD1 as D (7 bases). The CDR3 is made up of 15 amino acids. Trimming removed 2 bases from V and 2 bases from J, with 13 bases in between. The germline gives CDR1 SGHNT, CDR2 YYREEE (reference sequence). The CDR3 sequence is CASSFRGTDQETQYF. CDR3 nucleotide sequence: TGTGCCAGCAGCTTCCGGGGGACAGATCAAGAGACCCAGTACTTC.

Written as DNA, the CDR3 is TGTGCCAGTAGTCCCCCACTAGCGGGAGTAGAGCAGTTCTTC. Encoded protein: CASSPPLAGVEQFF. The gene calls are TRBV19 and TRBJ2-1; TRBD2 aligns across 11 bases. The germline V gene encodes CDR1 LNHDA and CDR2 SQIVND (reference sequence). There are 14 residues in the CDR3. Trimming took 5 bases from V and 10 from J; bases not matched to a gene: 7.

The chain is built from TRBV6-5 and TRBJ2-7; 9 nucleotides align to TRBD2. The trim removed 2 bases at V and 7 bases at J, leaving 6 bases unmatched. CDR1 is MNHEY, CDR2 SVGAGI, per germline. The CDR3 length is 14 residues. CDR3 coding DNA: TGTGCCAGCAGTTACGAGCGGGAGGTCGGGGAGCAGTACTTC. Translated, it gives CASSYEREVGEQYF.